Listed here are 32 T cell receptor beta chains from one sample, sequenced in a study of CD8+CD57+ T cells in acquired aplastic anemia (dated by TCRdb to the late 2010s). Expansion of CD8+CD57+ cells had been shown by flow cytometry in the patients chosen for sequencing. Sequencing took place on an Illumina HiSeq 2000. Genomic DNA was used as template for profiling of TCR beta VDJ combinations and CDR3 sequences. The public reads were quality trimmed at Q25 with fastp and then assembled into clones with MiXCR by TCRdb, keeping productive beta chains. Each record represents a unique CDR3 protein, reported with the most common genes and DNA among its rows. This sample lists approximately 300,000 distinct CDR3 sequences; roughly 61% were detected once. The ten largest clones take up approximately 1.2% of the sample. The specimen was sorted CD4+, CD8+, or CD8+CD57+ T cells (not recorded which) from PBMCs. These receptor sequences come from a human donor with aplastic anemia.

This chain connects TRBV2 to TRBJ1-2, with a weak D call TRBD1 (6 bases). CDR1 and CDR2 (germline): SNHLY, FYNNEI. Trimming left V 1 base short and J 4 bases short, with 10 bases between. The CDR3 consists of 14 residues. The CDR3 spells CASSEGQGSYGYTF. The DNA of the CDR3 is TGTGCCAGCAGTGAAGGGCAGGGGAGCTATGGCTACACCTTC. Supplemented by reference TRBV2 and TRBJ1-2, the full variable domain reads EPEVTQTPSHQVTQMGQEVILRCVPISNHLYFYWYRQILGQKVEFLVSFYNNEISEKSEIFDDQFSVERPDGSNFTLKIRSTKLEDSAMYFCASSEGQGSYGYTFGSGTRLTVV.

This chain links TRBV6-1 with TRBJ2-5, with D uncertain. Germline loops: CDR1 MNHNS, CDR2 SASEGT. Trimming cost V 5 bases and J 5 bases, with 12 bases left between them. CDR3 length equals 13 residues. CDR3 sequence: CASSYGPFETQYF. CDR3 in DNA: TGTGCCAGCAGTTATGGGCCTTTCGAGACCCAGTACTTC.

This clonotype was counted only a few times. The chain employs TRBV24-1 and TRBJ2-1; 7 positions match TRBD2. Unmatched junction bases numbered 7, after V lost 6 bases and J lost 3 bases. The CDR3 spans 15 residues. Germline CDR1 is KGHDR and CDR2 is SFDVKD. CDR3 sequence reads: CATSPSAGYYNEQFF. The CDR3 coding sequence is TGTGCCACCAGTCCGTCAGCGGGGTACTACAATGAGCAGTTCTTC.

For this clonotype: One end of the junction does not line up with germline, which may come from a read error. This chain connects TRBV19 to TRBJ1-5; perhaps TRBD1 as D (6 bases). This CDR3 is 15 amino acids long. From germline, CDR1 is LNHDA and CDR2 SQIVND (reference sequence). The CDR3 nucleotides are TGTGCCAGTAGGCCCATGGACAGTGGCAATCAGCCCCAGCATTTC. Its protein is CASRPMDSGNQPQHF.

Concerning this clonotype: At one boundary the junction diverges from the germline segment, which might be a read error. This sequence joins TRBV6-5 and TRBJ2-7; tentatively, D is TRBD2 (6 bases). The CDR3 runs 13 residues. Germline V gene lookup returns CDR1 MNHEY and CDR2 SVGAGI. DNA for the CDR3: TGTGCCAGCAGATTCGGGAGTTTCTGCGAGCAGCACTTC. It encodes CASRFGSFCEQHF.

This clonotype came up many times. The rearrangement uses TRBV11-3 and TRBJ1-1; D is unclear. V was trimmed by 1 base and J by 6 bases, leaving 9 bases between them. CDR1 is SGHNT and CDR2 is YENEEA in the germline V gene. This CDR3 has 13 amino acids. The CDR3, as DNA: TGTGCCAGCAGCTTAGCCAGGCACTCTGAAGCTTTCTTT. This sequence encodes CASSLARHSEAFF.

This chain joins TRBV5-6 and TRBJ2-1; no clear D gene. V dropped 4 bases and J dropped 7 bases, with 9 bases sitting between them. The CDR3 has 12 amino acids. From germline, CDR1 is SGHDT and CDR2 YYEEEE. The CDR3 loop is CASSVLRNEQFF. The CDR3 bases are TGTGCCAGCAGCGTACTCAGAAATGAGCAGTTCTTC.

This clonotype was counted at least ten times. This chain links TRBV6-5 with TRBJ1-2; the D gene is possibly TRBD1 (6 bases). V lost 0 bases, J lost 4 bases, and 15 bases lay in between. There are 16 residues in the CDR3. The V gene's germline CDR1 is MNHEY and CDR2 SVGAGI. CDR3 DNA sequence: TGTGCCAGCAGTTACTCGACGGGGGGGGCTGGCTATGGCTACACCTTC. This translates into CASSYSTGGAGYGYTF.

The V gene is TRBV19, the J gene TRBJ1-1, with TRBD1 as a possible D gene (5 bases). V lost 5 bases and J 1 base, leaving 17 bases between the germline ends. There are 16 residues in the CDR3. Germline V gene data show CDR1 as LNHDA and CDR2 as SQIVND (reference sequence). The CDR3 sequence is CASSSPKGTTNTEAFF. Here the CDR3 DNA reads TGTGCCAGTAGTTCACCCAAGGGGACTACGAACACTGAAGCTTTCTTT.

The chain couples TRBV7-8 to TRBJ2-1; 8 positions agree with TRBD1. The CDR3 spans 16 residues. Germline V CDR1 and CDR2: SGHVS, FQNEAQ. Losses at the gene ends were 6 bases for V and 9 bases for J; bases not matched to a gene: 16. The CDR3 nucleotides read TGTGCCAGCAGTCCAGGGCCGACTGACAGGGGCGGTGAGCAGTTCTTC. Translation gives CASSPGPTDRGGEQFF.

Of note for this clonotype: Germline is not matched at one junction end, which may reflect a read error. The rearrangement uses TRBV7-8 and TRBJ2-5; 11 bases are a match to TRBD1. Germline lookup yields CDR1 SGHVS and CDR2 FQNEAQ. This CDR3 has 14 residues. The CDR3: CAGSAPGQGVTQYF. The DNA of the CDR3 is TGTGCCGGCAGCGCACCGGGACAGGGGGTGACCCAGTACTTC.

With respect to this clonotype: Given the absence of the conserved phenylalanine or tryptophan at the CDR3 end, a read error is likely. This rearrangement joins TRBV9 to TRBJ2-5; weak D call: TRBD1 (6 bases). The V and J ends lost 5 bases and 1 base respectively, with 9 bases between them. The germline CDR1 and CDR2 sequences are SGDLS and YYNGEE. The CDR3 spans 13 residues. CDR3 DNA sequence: TGTGCCAGCAGTAAGGACAGCCAAGAGACCCAGTACTCC. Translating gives CASSKDSQETQYS.

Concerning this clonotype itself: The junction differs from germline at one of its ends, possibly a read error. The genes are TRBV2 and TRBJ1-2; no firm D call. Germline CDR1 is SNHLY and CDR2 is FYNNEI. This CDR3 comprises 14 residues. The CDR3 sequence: CASSLGPVNSGYTF. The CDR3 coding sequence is TGTGCCAGCAGCTTAGGGCCAGTTAACTCTGGCTACACCTTC.

The CDR3 nucleotides are TGCAGCGCTCCGGACGGTTTAAGCACAGATACGCAGTATTTT. This sequence encodes CSAPDGLSTDTQYF. This rearrangement joins TRBV29-1 to TRBJ2-3; D gene uncertain. V was cut by 7 bases and J by 0 bases, with 14 bases left in between. The germline V gene has CDR1 SQVTM and CDR2 ANQGSEA. The CDR3 runs 14 residues.

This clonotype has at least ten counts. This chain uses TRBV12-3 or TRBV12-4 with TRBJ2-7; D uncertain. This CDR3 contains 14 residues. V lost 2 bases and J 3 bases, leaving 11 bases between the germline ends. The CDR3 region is CASSLQDLDYEQYF. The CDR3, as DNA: TGTGCCAGCAGTTTACAGGACCTAGACTACGAGCAGTACTTC.

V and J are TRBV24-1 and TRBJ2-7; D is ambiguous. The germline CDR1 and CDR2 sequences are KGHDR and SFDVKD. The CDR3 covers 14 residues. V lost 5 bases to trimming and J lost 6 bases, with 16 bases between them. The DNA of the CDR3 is TGTGCCACCAGTGCGTCGCTCCGGGCAGCCGAGCAGTACTTC. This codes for CATSASLRAAEQYF.

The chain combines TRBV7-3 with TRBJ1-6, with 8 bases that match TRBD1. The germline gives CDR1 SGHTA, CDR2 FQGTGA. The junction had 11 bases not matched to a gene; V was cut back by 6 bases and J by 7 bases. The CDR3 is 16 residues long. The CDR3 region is CASRRQTGVRNSPLHF. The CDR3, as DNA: TGTGCCAGCAGGCGACAGACAGGGGTTCGGAATTCACCCCTCCACTTT.

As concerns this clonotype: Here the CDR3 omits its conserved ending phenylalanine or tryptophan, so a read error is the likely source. CDR3 protein: CASSVTDTQYS. CDR3 sequence (DNA): TGTGCCAGCAGCGTCACAGATACGCAGTATTCT. The rearrangement uses TRBV3-1 and TRBJ2-3; no definite D call. Germline CDR1 and CDR2: LGHDT and YNNKEL (reference sequence). Trimming shortened V by 5 bases and J by 2 bases, and 2 bases separated the two germline ends. The CDR3 has 11 amino acids.

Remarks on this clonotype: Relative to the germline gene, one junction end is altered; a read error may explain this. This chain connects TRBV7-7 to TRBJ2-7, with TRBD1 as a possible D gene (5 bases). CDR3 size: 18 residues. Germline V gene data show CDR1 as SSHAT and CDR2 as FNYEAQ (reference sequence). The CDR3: CASSFGQGVLFTSDEQYF. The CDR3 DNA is TGTGCTAGCAGCTTTGGGCAGGGTGTCCTTTTTACTTCAGACGAGCAGTACTTC.

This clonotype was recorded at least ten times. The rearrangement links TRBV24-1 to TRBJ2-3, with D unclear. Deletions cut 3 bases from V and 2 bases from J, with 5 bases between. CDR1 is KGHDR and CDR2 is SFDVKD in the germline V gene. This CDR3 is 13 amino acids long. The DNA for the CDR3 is TGTGCCACCAGTGATCCCCCCACAGATACGCAGTATTTT. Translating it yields CATSDPPTDTQYF.

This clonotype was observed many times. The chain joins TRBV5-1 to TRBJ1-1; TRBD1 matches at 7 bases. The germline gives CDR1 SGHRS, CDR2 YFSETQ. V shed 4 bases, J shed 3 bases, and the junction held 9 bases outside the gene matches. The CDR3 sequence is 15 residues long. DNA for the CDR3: TGCGCCAGCAGCAAACCCGACAGGGACGACACTGAAGCTTTCTTT. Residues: CASSKPDRDDTEAFF.

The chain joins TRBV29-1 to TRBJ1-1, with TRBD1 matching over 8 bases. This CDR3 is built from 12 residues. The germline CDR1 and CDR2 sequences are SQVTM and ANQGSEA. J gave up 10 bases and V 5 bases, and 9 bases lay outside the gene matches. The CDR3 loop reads CSVPGTGPGAFF. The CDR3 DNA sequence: TGCAGCGTTCCGGGGACAGGCCCGGGAGCTTTCTTT. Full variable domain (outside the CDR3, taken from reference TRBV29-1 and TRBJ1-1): SAVISQKPSRDICQRGTSLTIQCQVDSQVTMMFWYRQQPGQSLTLIATANQGSEATYESGFVIDKFPISRPNLTFSTLTVSNMSPEDSSIYLCSVPGTGPGAFFGQGTRLTVV.

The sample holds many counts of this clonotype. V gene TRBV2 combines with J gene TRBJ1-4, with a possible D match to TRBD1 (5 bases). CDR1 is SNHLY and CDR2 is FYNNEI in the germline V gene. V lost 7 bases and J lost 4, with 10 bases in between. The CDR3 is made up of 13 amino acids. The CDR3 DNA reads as TGTGCCAGCATCGGACAAGATAATGAAAAACTGTTTTTT. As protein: CASIGQDNEKLFF.

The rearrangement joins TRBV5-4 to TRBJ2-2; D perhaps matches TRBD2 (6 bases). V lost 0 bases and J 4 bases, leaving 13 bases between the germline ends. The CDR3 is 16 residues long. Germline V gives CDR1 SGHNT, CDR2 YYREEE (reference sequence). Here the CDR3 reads CASSLVGRGITGELFF. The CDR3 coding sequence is TGTGCCAGCAGCTTGGTCGGACGGGGGATCACCGGGGAGCTGTTTTTT.

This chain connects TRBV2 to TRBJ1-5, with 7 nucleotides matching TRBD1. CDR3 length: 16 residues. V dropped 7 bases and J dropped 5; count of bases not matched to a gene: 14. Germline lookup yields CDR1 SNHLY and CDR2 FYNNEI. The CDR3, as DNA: TGTGCCAGCAATCTTGAGGGACAGACGAGTTATCAGCCCCAGCATTTT. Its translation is CASNLEGQTSYQPQHF.

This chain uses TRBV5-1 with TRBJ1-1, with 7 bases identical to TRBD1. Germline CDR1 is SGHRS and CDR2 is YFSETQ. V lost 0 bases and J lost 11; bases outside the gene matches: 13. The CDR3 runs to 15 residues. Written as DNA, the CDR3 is TGCGCCAGCAGCTTGGAAACAGGGGAACGGGTGAGGGCTTTCTTT. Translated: CASSLETGERVRAFF.

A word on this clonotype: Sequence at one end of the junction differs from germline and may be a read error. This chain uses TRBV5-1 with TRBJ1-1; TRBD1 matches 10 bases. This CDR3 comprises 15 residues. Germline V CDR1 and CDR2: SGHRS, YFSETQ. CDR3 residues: CASSPTSTGGGEAFF. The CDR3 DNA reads TGTGCCAGCAGCCCAACCTCGACAGGGGGCGGTGAAGCTTTCTTT.

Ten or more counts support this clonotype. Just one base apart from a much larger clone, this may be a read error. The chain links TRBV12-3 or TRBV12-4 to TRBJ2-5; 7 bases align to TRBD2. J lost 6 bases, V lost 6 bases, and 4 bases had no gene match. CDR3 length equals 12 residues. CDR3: CASSSSGKTQYF. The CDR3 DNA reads TGTGCCAGCAGCTCCAGCGGGAAGACCCAGTACTTC.

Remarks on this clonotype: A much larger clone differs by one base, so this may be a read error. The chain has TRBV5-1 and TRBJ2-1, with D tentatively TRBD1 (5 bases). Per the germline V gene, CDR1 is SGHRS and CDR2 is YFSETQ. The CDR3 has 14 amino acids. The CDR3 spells CASSLTEIYNEQSF. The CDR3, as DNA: TGCGCCAGCAGCCTGACAGAGATCTACAATGAGCAGTCCTTC.

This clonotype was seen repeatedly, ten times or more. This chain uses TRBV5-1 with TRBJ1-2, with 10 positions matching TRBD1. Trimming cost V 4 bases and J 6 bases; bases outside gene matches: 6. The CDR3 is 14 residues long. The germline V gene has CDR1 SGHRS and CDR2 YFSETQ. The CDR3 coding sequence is TGCGCCAGCAGCCGGGACAGGGGAGGAAATGGCTACACCTTC. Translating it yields CASSRDRGGNGYTF.

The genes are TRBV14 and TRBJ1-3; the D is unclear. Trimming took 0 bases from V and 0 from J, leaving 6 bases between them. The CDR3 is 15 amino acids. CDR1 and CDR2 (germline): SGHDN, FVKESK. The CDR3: CASSQEGYSGNTIYF. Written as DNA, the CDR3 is TGTGCCAGCAGCCAAGAGGGGTACTCTGGAAACACCATATATTTT.

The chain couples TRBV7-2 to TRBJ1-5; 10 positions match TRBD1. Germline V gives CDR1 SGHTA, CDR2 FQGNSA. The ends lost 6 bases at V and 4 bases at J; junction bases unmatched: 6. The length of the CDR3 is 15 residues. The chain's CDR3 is CASRLGQGWNQPQHF. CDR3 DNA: TGTGCCAGCAGACTGGGACAGGGGTGGAATCAGCCCCAGCATTTT.